The sequence of this TCR beta chain was determined in a study of identical twins. Study-wide results and limits: Models underestimated how often monozygotic twins shared out-of-frame TCR alpha. Conclusions relied on cross-sectional statistical analysis, not following the same donors.

TCRdb re-called the 5' RACE reads through MiXCR, storing one row per CDR3 protein. This sample has 400,000 to 500,000 distinct CDR3 sequences, with roughly 18% found just once. This clonotype was observed a handful of times. Its antigen is still unknown. This CDR3 region has 16 residues. Germline CDR1 is SQVTM and CDR2 is ANQGSEA. V was cut by 0 bases and J by 4 bases, with 18 bases left in between. All of the donors were Caucasians in good health. The chain employs TRBV29-1 and TRBJ1-2, with D unresolved. Sequenced sample: naive T cells sorted from blood. This sequence originates from a man in his fifties in good health. CDR3 residues: CSVEDSTEDIPYGYTF. CDR3 DNA sequence: TGCAGCGTTGAAGATTCGACGGAAGATATACCCTATGGCTACACCTTC.